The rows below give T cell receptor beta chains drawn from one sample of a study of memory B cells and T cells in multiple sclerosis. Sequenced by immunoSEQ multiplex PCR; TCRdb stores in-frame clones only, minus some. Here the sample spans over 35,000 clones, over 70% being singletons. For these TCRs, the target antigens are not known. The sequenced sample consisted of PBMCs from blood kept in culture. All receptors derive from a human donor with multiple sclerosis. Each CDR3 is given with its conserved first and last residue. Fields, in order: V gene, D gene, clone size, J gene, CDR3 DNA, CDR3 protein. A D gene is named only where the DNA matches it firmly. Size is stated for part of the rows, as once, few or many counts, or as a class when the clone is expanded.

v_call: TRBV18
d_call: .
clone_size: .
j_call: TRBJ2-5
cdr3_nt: TGTGCCAGCTCACCAACTACCAGGACAGCCTACCAAGAGACCCAGTACTTC
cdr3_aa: CASSPTTRTAYQETQYF

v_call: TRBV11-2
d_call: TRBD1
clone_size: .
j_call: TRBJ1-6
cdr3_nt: TGTGCCAGCAGGCATAGGGACAGCCAAAATTCACCCCTCCACTTT
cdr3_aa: CASRHRDSQNSPLHF

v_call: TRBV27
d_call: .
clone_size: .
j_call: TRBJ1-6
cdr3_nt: TGTGCCAGCAGTTTTGGGGCGGCATCACCCCTCCACTTT
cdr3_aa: CASSFGAASPLHF

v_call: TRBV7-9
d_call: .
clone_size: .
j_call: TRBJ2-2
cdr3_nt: TGTGCCAGCAGCGGGGGGCGGTCCGGGGAGCTGTTTTTT
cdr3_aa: CASSGGRSGELFF

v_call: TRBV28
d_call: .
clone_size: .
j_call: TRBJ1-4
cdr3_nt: TGTGCCAGCAGTACAACACAGGGTACTAATGAAAAACTGTTTTTT
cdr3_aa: CASSTTQGTNEKLFF

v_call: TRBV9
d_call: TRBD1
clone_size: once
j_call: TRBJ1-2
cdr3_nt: TGTGCCAGCAGGGGGACAGATCTTTATGGCTACACCTTC
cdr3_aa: CASRGTDLYGYTF

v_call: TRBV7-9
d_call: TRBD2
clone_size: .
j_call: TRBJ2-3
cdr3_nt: TGTGCCAGCAGCTTCCTAGCGGGGGGCACAGATATGCAGTATTTT
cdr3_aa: CASSFLAGGTDMQYF

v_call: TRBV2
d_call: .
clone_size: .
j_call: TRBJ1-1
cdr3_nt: TGTGCCAGCAGTGAGAGAGTGCCGAACACTGAAGCTTTCTTT
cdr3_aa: CASSERVPNTEAFF

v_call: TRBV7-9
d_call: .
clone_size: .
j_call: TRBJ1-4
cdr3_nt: TGTGCCAGCAGCCCTGACTGGGACAAATATAATGAAAAACTGTTTTTT
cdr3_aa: CASSPDWDKYNEKLFF

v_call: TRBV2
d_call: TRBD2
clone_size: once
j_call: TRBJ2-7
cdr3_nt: TGTGCCAGCAGACTAGCGGGGGGGCCGACCTACGAGCAGTACTTC
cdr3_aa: CASRLAGGPTYEQYF

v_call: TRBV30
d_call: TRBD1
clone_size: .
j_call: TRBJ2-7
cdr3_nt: TGTGCCTGGACGACAGGGGGCTACGAGCAGTACTTC
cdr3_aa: CAWTTGGYEQYF

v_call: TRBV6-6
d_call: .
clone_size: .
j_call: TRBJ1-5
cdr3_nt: TGTGCCAGCAGTTACATCGGGTTTGGGCAGCCCCAGCATTTT
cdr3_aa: CASSYIGFGQPQHF

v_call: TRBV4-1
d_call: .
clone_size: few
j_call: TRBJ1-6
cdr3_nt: TGCGCCAGCAGGAGAGGGGCCAATAATTCACCCCTCCACTTT
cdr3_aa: CASRRGANNSPLHF

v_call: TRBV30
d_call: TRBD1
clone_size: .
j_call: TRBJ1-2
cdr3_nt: TGTGCCTGGAGCCGGGACAGGTATTCAGCCCTTGGCTACACCTTC
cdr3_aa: CAWSRDRYSALGYTF

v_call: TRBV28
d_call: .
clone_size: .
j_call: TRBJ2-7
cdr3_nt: TGTGCCAGCAGTCCACAACAGGGCTCCTACGAGCAGTACTTC
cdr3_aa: CASSPQQGSYEQYF

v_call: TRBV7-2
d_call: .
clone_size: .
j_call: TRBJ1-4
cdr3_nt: TGTGCCAGCAGCCCCGCCCGGTTCGGGGCGGGGGAAAAACTGTTTTTT
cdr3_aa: CASSPARFGAGEKLFF

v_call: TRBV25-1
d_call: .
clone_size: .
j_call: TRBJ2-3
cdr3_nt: TGTGCCAGCAAACACCCCACTAGCACAGATACGCAGTATTTT
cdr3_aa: CASKHPTSTDTQYF

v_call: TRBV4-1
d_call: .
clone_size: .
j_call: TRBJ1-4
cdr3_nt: TGCGCCAGCAGCCTCCTCAATGAAAAACTGTTTTTT
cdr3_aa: CASSLLNEKLFF

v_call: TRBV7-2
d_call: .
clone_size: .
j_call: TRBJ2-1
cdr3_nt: TGTGCCAGCAGCTTAACAACCAATGAGCAGTTCTTC
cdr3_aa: CASSLTTNEQFF

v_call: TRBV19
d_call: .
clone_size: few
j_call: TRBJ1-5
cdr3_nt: TGTGCCAGTAAACACCTCAGGGTACTAATTAGCAATCAGCCCCAGCATTTT
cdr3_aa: CASKHLRVLISNQPQHF

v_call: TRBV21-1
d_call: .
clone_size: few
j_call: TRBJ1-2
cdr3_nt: TGTGCCAGCAGCAAGATGCGCACAGGTCCTGGCTACACCTTC
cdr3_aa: CASSKMRTGPGYTF

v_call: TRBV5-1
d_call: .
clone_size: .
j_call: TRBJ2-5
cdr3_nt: TGCGCCAGCAGCTTTGCCGGGACCTTCGGCGGAGAGACCCAGTACTTC
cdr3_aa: CASSFAGTFGGETQYF

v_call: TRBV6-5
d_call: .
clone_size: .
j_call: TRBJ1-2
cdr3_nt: TGTGCCAGCACTAAAAGAGGGGGGTATGGCTACACCTTC
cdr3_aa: CASTKRGGYGYTF

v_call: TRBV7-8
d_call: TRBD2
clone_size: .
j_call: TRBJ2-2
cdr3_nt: TGTGCCAGCAGCTTACCTCCTTTGGCGGGGGGGCCTACCGGGGAGCTGTTTTTT
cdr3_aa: CASSLPPLAGGPTGELFF

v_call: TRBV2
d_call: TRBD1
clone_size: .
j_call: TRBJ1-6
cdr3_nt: TGTGCCAGCAGCGGACAGGGTAATTCACCCCTCCACTTT
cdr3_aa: CASSGQGNSPLHF

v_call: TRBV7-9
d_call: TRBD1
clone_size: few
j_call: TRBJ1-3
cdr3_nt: TGTGCCAGCAGCCGGGACAGCTCTGGAAACACCATATATTTT
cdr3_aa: CASSRDSSGNTIYF